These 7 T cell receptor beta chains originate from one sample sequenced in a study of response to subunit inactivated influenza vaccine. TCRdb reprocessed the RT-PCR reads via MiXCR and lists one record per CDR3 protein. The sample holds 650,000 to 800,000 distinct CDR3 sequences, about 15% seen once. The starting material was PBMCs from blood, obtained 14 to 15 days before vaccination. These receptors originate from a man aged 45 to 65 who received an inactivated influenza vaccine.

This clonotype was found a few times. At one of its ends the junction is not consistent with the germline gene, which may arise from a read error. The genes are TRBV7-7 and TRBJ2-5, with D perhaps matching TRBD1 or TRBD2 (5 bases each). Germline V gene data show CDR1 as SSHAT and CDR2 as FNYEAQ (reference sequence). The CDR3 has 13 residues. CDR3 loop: CASSRGDQETQYF. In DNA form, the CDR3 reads TGTGCTAGCAGCAGAGGGGACCAAGAGACCCAGTACTTC.

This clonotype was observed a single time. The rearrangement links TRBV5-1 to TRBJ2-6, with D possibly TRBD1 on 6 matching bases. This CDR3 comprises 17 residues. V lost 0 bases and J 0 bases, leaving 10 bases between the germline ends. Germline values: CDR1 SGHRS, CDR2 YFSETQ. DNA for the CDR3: TGCGCCAGCAGCTTGGGGACAGCCTACTCTGGGGCCAACGTCCTGACTTTC. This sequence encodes CASSLGTAYSGANVLTF.

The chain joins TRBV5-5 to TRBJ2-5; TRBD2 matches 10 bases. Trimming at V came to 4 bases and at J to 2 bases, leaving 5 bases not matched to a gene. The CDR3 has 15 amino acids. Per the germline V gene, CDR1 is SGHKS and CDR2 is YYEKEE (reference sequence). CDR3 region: CASSRLAGRQETQYF. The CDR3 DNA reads TGTGCCAGCAGCCGACTAGCGGGCAGACAAGAGACCCAGTACTTC.

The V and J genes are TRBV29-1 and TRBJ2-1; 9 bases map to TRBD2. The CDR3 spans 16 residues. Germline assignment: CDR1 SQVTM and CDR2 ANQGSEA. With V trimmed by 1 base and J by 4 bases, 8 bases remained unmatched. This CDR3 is CSVEGGRTSAYNEQFF. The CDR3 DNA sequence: TGCAGCGTTGAAGGTGGAAGGACTAGCGCATACAATGAGCAGTTCTTC.

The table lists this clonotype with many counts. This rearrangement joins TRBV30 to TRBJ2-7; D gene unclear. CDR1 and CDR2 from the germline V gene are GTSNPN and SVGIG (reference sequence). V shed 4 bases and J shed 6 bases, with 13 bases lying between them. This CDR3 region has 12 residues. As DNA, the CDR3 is TGTGCCTGGAAAGGGCGGCCCGCCGAGCAGTACTTC. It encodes CAWKGRPAEQYF.

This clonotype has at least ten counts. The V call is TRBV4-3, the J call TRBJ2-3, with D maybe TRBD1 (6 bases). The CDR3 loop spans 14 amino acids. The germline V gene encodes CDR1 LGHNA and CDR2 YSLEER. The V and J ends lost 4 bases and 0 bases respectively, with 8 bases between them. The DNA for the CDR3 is TGCGCCAGCAGCCCGGACAGCAGCACAGATACGCAGTATTTT. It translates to CASSPDSSTDTQYF.

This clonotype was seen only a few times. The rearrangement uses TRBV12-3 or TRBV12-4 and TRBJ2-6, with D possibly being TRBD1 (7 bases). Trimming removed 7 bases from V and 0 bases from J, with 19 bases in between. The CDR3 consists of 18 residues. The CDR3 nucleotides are TGTGCCAGCACCCAGGGGGGCACTCTGCTCTCTGGGGCCAACGTCCTGACTTTC. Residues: CASTQGGTLLSGANVLTF.